Reported below is one TCR beta chain. This CDR3 contains 13 residues. Trimming took off 4 bases at V and 8 bases at J, with 15 bases between the two ends. The V gene's germline CDR1 is SGHTS and CDR2 YDEGEE. The entry originates in a study of blood T cell repertoires in COVID-19. Study context: Samples came from the United States, Italy and Spain, spanning acute and convalescent COVID-19.

Clones were read by immunoSEQ multiplex PCR, and TCRdb kept only the in-frame ones, dropping some. The sample gives roughly 250,000 clones, about 76% of which show up once; 2.5% to 3.5% is in the top ten. Sample: peripheral blood. This sequence joins TRBV5-8 and TRBJ1-2; perhaps TRBD1 as D (6 bases). The receptor was derived from a woman in her fifties or sixties with active or convalescent COVID-19. CDR3 sequence: CASSTLQGLGYTF. CDR3 sequence (DNA): TGTGCCAGCAGCACTTTACAGGGATTAGGCTACACCTTC. The variable domain in full, completed from reference TRBV5-8 and TRBJ1-2, reads EAGVTQSPTHLIKTRGQQATLRCSPISGHTSVYWYQQALGLGLQFLLWYDEGEERNRGNFPPRFSGRQFPNYSSELNVNALELEDSALYLCASSTLQGLGYTFGSGTRLTVV.